A single sample gave rise to the 15 T cell receptor beta chains below, sequenced in a study of follicular helper T cells after annual influenza vaccination. Profiling relied on immunoSEQ multiplex PCR, and the TCRdb table lists in-frame clones only, not all of them. The table shows thousands of clones, with about four fifths occurring only once. The sample's time point: 2014-2015 season, pre-vaccination. This specimen was CXCR5+ CD38- circulating T follicular helper cells from blood, taken on the day of influenza vaccination. Subset specified: circulating Tfh, non-naive CD4+CXCR5+PD-1+ (ICOS+CD38+ or ICOS-CD38-). The receptor source for this set is an adult who received the influenza vaccine.

CDR3 in amino acids: CASSQETDTFSGANVLTF. For the CDR3, the DNA is TGCGCCAGCAGCCAAGAAACAGATACCTTCTCTGGGGCCAACGTCCTGACTTTC. This sequence joins TRBV4-3 and TRBJ2-6, with D hard to call. Trimming took off 0 bases at V and 0 bases at J, with 12 bases between the two ends. This CDR3 contains 18 residues. Germline V lookup: CDR1 LGHNA, CDR2 YSLEER.

The chain has TRBV29-1 and TRBJ2-6, with D perhaps matching TRBD1 (6 bases). This CDR3 is built from 14 residues. Trimming removed 4 bases from V and 2 bases from J, with 9 bases in between. Germline CDR1 and CDR2: SQVTM and ANQGSEA. The CDR3 DNA follows: TGCAGCGTTGTAGAGGGGGCTGGGGCCAACGTCCTGACTTTC. It encodes CSVVEGAGANVLTF.

The V call is TRBV6-5, the J call TRBJ2-7; 9 nucleotides match TRBD2. The CDR3 is made up of 15 amino acids. V dropped 0 bases and J dropped 3; count of bases not matched to a gene: 3. The germline CDR1 and CDR2 sequences are MNHEY and SVGAGI. The CDR3 region is CASSYSSSGGYEQYF. The CDR3 bases are TGTGCCAGCAGTTACTCGAGTAGCGGGGGCTACGAGCAGTACTTC.

This clone appeared a few times. V gene TRBV5-6 combines with J gene TRBJ1-6, with D unresolved. Germline V gene lookup returns CDR1 SGHDT and CDR2 YYEEEE. Trimming left V 4 bases short and J 7 bases short, with 12 bases between. The CDR3 runs to 14 residues. The CDR3 nucleotides read TGTGCCAGCAGCGCAACCGGCCCCAATTCACCCCTCCACTTT. Translating gives CASSATGPNSPLHF. The whole variable domain, filled in from reference TRBV5-6 and TRBJ1-6, reads DAGVTQSPTHLIKTRGQQVTLRCSPKSGHDTVSWYQQALGQGPQFIFQYYEEEERQRGNFPDRFSGHQFPNYSSELNVNALLLGDSALYLCASSATGPNSPLHFGNGTRLTVT.

The CDR3 reads CASSLRQVNEKLFF. The DNA of the CDR3 is TGTGCCAGCAGCCTCAGACAGGTTAATGAAAAACTGTTTTTT. V is TRBV6-5 and J is TRBJ1-4; weak D call: TRBD1 (6 bases). The CDR3 length is 14 residues. Trimming took off 6 bases at V and 4 bases at J, with 12 bases between the two ends. Germline assignment: CDR1 MNHEY and CDR2 SVGAGI.

This chain joins TRBV9 and TRBJ1-2; a weak D match, TRBD1 (6 bases). This CDR3 comprises 14 residues. From germline, CDR1 is SGDLS and CDR2 YYNGEE. Trimming removed 1 base at V and 4 bases at J, with 11 bases between. CDR3 in DNA: TGTGCCAGCAGCGTAACAGGGAGAGGCTATGGCTACACCTTC. The encoded protein is CASSVTGRGYGYTF.

The chain joins TRBV4-3 to TRBJ2-2; the D is unclear. The V end lost 1 base, the J end lost 2 bases, and 8 bases lay between the germline ends. CDR3 length: 15 amino acids. In germline, CDR1 is LGHNA, CDR2 YSLEER. The CDR3 sequence: CASSQGVINTGELFF. In nucleotides, the CDR3 is TGCGCCAGCAGCCAAGGGGTTATTAACACCGGGGAGCTGTTTTTT.

The J gene is TRBJ1-2, the V gene TRBV18; possible D gene TRBD1, 5 bases. The CDR3 is 15 amino acids. Trimming left V 3 bases short and J 0 bases short, with 11 bases between. Germline CDR1 and CDR2: KGHSH and LQKENI. CDR3 protein: CASSPDSTANYGYTF. CDR3 nucleotide sequence: TGTGCCAGCTCACCCGACAGTACAGCTAACTATGGCTACACCTTC.

The genes are TRBV6-1 and TRBJ1-2; no clear D gene. This CDR3 spans 15 amino acids. Trimming shortened V by 6 bases and J by 4 bases, and 18 bases separated the two germline ends. Germline-derived CDR1 and CDR2 are MNHNS and SASEGT. The CDR3 spells CASSTEADSPYGYTF. The CDR3 coding sequence is TGTGCCAGCAGCACAGAGGCAGATAGCCCCTATGGCTACACCTTC.

V gene TRBV4-2 combines with J gene TRBJ2-6; TRBD1 matches at 10 bases. The CDR3 totals 20 residues. Germline loops: CDR1 LGHNA, CDR2 YNFKEQ. V lost 0 bases to trimming and J lost 0 bases; unmatched junction nucleotides: 8. Here the CDR3 DNA reads TGTGCCAGCAGCCAAGAAAGACAGGGGGCGGCTGCCTCTGGGGCCAACGTCCTGACTTTC. It specifies CASSQERQGAAASGANVLTF.

The rearrangement links TRBV7-3 to TRBJ2-4, with 7 bases that match TRBD1. The CDR3 has 13 residues. The junction had 3 bases not matched to a gene; V was cut back by 5 bases and J by 5 bases. CDR1 SGHTA and CDR2 FQGTGA come from the germline V gene. CDR3 protein: CASSPGQQNIQYF. The DNA of the CDR3 is TGTGCCAGCAGCCCGGGACAGCAAAACATTCAGTACTTC.

The chain has TRBV30 and TRBJ2-7; D possibly uses TRBD1 or TRBD2 (5 bases each). Germline CDR1 reads GTSNPN; CDR2 reads SVGIG (reference sequence). The V end was cut by 0 bases, the J end by 10 bases, with 13 bases between. The CDR3 consists of 12 residues. CDR3 in amino acids: CAWSVHGAAQYF. The DNA for the CDR3 is TGTGCCTGGAGTGTACACGGGGCGGCCCAGTACTTC.

The chain has TRBV10-1 and TRBJ2-3; 13 bases agree with TRBD2. This CDR3 has 16 amino acids. V was pared by 8 bases and J by 3 bases, with 8 bases of the junction left unmatched. CDR1 WNHNN and CDR2 SYGVQD come from the germline V gene (reference sequence). The CDR3 nucleotides are TGCGCCAGCGCCCGGACTAGCGGGGGTGGAACAGATACGCAGTATTTT. Translated: CASARTSGGGTDTQYF.

The rearrangement uses TRBV6-5 and TRBJ1-6; D is possibly TRBD1 (5 bases). The length of the CDR3 is 14 residues. V gave up 8 bases and J gave up 7 bases, with 15 bases separating them. Germline V gives CDR1 MNHEY, CDR2 SVGAGI. CDR3 protein: CASSRTRSNSPLHF. The CDR3 DNA reads as TGTGCCAGCTCCCGGACACGGTCAAATTCACCCCTCCACTTT.

This clone was counted between two and nine times. This chain joins TRBV2 and TRBJ1-6; D remains unclear. This CDR3 spans 14 amino acids. V was pared by 3 bases and J by 7 bases, with 10 bases between. CDR1 and CDR2 from the germline V gene are SNHLY and FYNNEI. The CDR3 DNA follows: TGTGCCAGCAGTGAGAATTACAGAAATTCACCCCTCCACTTT. Amino acids: CASSENYRNSPLHF.